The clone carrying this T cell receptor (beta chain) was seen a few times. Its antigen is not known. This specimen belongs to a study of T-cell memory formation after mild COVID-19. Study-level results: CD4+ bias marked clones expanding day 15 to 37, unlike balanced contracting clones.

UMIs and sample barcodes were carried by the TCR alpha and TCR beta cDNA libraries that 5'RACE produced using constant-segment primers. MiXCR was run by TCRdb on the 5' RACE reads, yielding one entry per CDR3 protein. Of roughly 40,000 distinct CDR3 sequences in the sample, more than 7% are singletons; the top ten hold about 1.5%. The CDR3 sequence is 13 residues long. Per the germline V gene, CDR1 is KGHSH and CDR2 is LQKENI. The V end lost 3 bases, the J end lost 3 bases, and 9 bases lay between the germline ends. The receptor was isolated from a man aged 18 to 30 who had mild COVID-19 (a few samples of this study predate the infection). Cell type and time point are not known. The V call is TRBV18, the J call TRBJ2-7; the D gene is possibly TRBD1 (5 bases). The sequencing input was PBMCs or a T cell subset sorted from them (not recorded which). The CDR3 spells CASSPPTVYEQYF. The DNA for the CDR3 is TGTGCCAGCTCACCCCCGACAGTCTACGAGCAGTACTTC. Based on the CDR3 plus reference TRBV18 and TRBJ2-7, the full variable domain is NAGVMQNPRHLVRRRGQEARLRCSPMKGHSHVYWYRQLPEEGLKFMVYLQKENIIDESGMPKERFSAEFPKEGPSILRIQQVVRGDSAAYFCASSPPTVYEQYFGPGTRLTVT.